The entry that follows covers one T cell receptor (beta chain) sequence. This clonotype has just a few counts. Its antigen is not yet known. No base qualities exist here, and no much larger clone lies one base off it. This sample was taken from a study of CD8 T cells in ankylosing spondylitis (dated by TCRdb to 2017 to 2019). Describing the broader study: The study profiled T cell receptor beta repertoires in healthy donors and ankylosing spondylitis patients to find disease-linked TCR variants. In total, the full study cohort was made up of 110 or so healthy donors and 25 ankylosing spondylitis patients. Peripheral blood samples were taken, and synovial fluid was additionally collected from ankylosing spondylitis patients.

The CDR3 goes from the cysteine to the phenylalanine over 15 residues. The CDR3 DNA has 45 bases and is translated from base 1. Trimming leaves V shorter by 4 bases and J shorter by 3 bases, with the junction holding 8 bases beyond the gene matches. CDR1 and CDR2 are read off the germline V gene as LGHNA and YNFKEQ. Sequencing took place on an Illumina HiSeq 2500. Quantitative 5'-RACE with molecular barcodes was the method used to prepare the TCR beta libraries. Turning to the authors' computational methods: To identify disease-linked TCR variants, a new computational method was used, one built on a probabilistic model of VDJ rearrangement. In TCRdb, the public reads were trimmed at Q25 with fastp and aligned with MiXCR, with productive beta chains retained. Records with the same CDR3 protein are collapsed into one entry carrying the most frequent genes and DNA. These V and J calls are TCRdb output, not the study's own analysis. For this sample the table gives 300,000 to 400,000 distinct CDR3 sequences, of which roughly 20% were detected only once. Together, the top ten hold less than 15% of the sample.

Findings and caveats that apply to the study as a whole: Some TCR beta motif variants had previously been reported in synovial fluid and blood of reactive arthritis patients, which suggested common disease-initiation mechanisms. A TCR beta motif made up of several highly homologous amino acid variants appeared to be characteristic of blood from ankylosing spondylitis patients. A CD8+ phenotype was shown by the disease-linked clones, which were found at relatively low frequencies in peripheral blood. According to the report, matched synovial fluid samples from ankylosing spondylitis patients were significantly enriched for the disease-linked clones.

Sequencing was carried out using blood, either unsorted or a sorted T cell fraction (not recorded which). Here the chain combines TRBV4-2 and TRBJ1-1, and TRBD1 matches 7 of the central bases. This sequence was found in a male donor with ankylosing spondylitis or in good health (not recorded which). At the DNA level, the sequence is TGTGCCAGCAGCCCTATACAGGGGAGTGACACTGAAGCTTTCTTT. Translated, it reads CASSPIQGSDTEAFF.